The rows below give T cell receptor beta chains drawn from one sample of a study of blood T cell repertoires in COVID-19. TCRdb's copy holds only in-frame clones and misses some; the assay was immunoSEQ multiplex PCR. This sample yields 200,000 to 300,000 clones, of which 84% are seen a single time; approximately 9% belongs to the top ten. The sample comprised peripheral blood. Source of these receptors: a human donor in a cohort sampled during active COVID-19. The CDR3 runs from the conserved cysteine through the conserved F or W.

>17|TRBV5-6
CASSLVLAGTTSYEQYF
>15|TRBV24-1
CATSDPRSTRYEQFF
>17|TRBV3-1/TRBV3-2
CASSPHDRTDINTEAFF
>14|TRBV6-5
CASSYGTSGRTQYF
>15|TRBV27
CASSRQDRVNEKLFF
>15|TRBV6-1
CASSDTPWPNQPQHF
>17|TRBV4-3
CASSQDPPRSQGDTQYF
>11|TRBV4-1
CASSQGNRAFF
>16|TRBV11-3
CASSLMGGRGDNEQFF
>15|TRBV3-1/TRBV3-2
CASSQPGQGYNEQFF
>14|TRBV4-3
CASSSTRSYGAQYF
>15|TRBV5-6
CASSFRGQGAYEQYF
>16|TRBV2
CASSEFDRLGTDTQYF
>15|TRBV28
CASSETGFSGNTIYF
>14|TRBV15
CATSRDRSNYGYTF
>15|TRBV5-1
CASSEPGGTNEKLFF
>13|TRBV7-2
CASSADPDQPQHF
>13|TRBV5-1
CASSLRGTDTQYF
>17|TRBV4-1
CASSQQGLAGTYNEQFF
>16|TRBV4-1
CASSLFGTGAREKLFF
>10|TRBV29-1
CSVEQGAGTF
>16|TRBV5-4
CASSLALTSGSDEQYF
>14|TRBV7-8
CASGQPRGSETQYF
>15|TRBV19
CASSIAQGVSYEQYF
>14|TRBV9
CASSTGAGFNEQFF
>16|TRBV19
CASSISKRLTYNEQFF
>15|TRBV7-9
CASSLDRGFNYGYTF
>20|TRBV7-3
CASSPSPRQGFSTVTGELFF
>15|TRBV7-7
CASSLTGANTGELFF
>11|TRBV29-1
CSARSTDGYTF
>13|TRBV7-8
CASARVSSYEQYF
>15|TRBV28
CASSSRQGVGTEAFF
>15|TRBV6-5
CASSYEGGRNQPQHF
>15|TRBV19
CASSRTTTVRETQYF
>16|TRBV25-1
CASSESGTGDRETQYF
>16|TRBV4-1
CASSQVGAGMDTEAFF
>15|TRBV6-5
CASSYSETGSYEQYF
>15|TRBV4-1
CASREVLRTTGEQYF
>15|TRBV6-5
CASSQTSGSSYEQYF
>13|TRBV6-5
CASSRTSGYEQYF
>15|TRBV4-1
CASSQVWEYNQPQHF
>15|TRBV7-9
CASSPRGTTYNEQFF
>18|TRBV5-1
CASSITGRGIAGTDTQYF
>15|TRBV3-1/TRBV3-2
CASSHTSGKGGELFF
>15|TRBV5-1
CASSLGLAGVSEQFF